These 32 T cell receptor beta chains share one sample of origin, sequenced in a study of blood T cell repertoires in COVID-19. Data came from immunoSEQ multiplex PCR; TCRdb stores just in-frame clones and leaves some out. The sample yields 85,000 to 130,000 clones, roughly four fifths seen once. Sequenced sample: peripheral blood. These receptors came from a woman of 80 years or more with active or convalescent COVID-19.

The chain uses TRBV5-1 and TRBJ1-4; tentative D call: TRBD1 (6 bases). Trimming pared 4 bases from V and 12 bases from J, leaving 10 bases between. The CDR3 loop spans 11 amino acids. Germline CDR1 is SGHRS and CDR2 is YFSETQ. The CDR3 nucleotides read TGCGCCAGCAGCCAACAGGGAGAACTGTTTTTT. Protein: CASSQQGELFF.

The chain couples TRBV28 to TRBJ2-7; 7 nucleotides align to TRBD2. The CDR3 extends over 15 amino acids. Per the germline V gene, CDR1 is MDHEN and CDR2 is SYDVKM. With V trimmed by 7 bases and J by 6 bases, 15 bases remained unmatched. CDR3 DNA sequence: TGTGCCAGCAATGGGGGGGTATACGGGGTTGGCGAGCAGTACTTC. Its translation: CASNGGVYGVGEQYF.

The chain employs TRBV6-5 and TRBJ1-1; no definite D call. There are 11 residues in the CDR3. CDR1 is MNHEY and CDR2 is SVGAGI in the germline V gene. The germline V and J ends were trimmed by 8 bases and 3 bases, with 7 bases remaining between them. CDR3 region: CASLRDTEAFF. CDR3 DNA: TGTGCCAGCCTCCGGGACACTGAAGCTTTCTTT.

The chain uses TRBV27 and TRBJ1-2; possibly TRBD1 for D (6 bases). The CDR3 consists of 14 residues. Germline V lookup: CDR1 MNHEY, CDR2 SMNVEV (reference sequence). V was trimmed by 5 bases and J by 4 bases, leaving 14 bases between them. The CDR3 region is CASSRAGTSYGYTF. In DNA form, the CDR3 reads TGTGCCAGCAGTCGAGCAGGGACAAGCTATGGCTACACCTTC.

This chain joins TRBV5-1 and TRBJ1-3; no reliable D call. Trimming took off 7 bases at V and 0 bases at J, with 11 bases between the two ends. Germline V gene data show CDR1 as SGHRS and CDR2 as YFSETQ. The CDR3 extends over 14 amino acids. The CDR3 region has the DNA TGCGCCAGCGGGGAGGCTAGCTCTGGAAACACCATATATTTT. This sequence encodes CASGEASSGNTIYF. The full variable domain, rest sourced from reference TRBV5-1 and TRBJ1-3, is KAGVTQTPRYLIKTRGQQVTLSCSPISGHRSVSWYQQTPGQGLQFLFEYFSETQRNKGNFPGRFSGRQFSNSRSEMNVSTLELGDSALYLCASGEASSGNTIYFGEGSWLTVV.

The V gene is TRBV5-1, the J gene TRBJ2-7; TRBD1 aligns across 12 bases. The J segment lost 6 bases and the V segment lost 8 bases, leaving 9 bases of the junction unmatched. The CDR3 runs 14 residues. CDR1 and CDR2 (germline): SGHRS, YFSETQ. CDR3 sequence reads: CASQSGQGAGEQYF. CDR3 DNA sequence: TGCGCCAGTCAATCGGGACAGGGGGCCGGCGAGCAGTACTTC.

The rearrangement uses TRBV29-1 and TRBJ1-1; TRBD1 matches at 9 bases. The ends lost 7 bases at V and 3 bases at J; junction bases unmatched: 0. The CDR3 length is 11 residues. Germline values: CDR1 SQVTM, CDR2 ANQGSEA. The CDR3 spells CSGDRDTEAFF. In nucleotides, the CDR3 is TGCAGCGGGGACAGGGACACTGAAGCTTTCTTT.

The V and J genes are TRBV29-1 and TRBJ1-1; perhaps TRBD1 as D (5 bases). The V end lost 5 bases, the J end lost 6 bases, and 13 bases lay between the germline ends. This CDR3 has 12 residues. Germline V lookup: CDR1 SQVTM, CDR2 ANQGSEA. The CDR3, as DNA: TGCAGCGTTTTCCGGGGGTATGCTGAAGCTTTCTTT. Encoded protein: CSVFRGYAEAFF.

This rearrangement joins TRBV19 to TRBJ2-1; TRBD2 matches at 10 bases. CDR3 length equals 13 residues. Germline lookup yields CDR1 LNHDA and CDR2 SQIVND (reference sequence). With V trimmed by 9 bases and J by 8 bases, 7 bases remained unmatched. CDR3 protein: CASMSGRAYEQFF. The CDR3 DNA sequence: TGTGCCAGCATGAGCGGGAGGGCCTATGAGCAGTTCTTC.

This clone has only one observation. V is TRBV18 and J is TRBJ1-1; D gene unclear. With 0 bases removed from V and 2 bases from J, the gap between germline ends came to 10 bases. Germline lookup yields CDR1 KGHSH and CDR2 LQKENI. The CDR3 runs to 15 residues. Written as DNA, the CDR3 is TGTGCCAGCTCACCACCTACGGCGGGTAACACTGAAGCTTTCTTT. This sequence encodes CASSPPTAGNTEAFF.

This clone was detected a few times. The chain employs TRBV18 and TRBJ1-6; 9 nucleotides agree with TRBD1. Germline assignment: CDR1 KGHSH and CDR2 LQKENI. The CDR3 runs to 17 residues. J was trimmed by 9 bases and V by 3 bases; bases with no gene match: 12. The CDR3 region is CASSPRSRGQGGSPLHF. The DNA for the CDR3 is TGTGCCAGCTCACCGCGATCCCGGGGACAGGGCGGTTCACCCCTCCACTTT.

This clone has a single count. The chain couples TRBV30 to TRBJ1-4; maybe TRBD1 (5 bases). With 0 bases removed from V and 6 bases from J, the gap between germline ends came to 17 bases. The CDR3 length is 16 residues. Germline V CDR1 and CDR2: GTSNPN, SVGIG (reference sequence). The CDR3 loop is CAWSVRSGREDEKLFF. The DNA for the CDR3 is TGTGCCTGGAGTGTACGGTCGGGCAGGGAGGATGAAAAACTGTTTTTT.

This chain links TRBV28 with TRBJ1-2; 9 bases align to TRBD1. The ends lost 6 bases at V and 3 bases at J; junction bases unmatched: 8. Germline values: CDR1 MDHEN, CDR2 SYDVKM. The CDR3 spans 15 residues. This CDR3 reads CASSHGTGTHYGYTF. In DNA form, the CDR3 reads TGTGCCAGCAGCCACGGGACAGGGACACACTATGGCTACACCTTC.

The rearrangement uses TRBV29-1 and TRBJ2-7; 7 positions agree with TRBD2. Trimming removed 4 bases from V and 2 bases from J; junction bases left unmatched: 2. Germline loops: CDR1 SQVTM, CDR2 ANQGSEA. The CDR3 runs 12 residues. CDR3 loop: CSVGGLAYEQYF. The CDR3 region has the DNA TGCAGCGTTGGTGGACTAGCCTACGAGCAGTACTTC.

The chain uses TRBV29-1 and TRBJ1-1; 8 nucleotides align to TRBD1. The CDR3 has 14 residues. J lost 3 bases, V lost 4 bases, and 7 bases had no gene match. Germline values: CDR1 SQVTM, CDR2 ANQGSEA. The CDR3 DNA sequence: TGCAGCGTTGTGGGGGACAGGTCGGACACTGAAGCTTTCTTT. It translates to CSVVGDRSDTEAFF.

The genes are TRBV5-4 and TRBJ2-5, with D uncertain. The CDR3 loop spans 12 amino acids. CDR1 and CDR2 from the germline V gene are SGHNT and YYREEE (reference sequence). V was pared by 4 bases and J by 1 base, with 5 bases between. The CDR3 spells CASSRAQETQYF. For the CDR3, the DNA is TGTGCCAGCAGCCGAGCCCAAGAGACCCAGTACTTC.

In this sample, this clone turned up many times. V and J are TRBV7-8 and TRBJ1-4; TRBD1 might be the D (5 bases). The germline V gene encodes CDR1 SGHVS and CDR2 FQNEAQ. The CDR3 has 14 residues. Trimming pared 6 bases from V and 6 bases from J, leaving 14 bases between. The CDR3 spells CASSRGGFHEKLFF. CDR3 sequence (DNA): TGTGCCAGCAGTAGGGGCGGTTTTCATGAAAAACTGTTTTTT.

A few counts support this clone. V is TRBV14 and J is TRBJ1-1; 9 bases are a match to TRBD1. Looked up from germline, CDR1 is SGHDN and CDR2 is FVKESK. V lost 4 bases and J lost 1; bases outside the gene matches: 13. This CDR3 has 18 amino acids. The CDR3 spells CASSLFGQGQKRNTEAFF. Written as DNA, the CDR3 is TGTGCCAGCAGCCTGTTCGGACAGGGGCAAAAGAGGAACACTGAAGCTTTCTTT. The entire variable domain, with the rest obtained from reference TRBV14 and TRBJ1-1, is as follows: EAGVTQFPSHSVIEKGQTVTLRCDPISGHDNLYWYRRVMGKEIKFLLHFVKESKQDESGMPNNRFLAERTGGTYSTLKVQPAELEDSGVYFCASSLFGQGQKRNTEAFFGQGTRLTVV.

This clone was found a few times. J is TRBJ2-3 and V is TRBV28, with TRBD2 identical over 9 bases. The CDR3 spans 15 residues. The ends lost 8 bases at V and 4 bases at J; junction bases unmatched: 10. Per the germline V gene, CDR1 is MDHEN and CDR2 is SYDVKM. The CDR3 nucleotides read TGTGCCAGCTGGGGGGCGGGAGGGCCCGCAGATACGCAGTATTTT. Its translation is CASWGAGGPADTQYF.

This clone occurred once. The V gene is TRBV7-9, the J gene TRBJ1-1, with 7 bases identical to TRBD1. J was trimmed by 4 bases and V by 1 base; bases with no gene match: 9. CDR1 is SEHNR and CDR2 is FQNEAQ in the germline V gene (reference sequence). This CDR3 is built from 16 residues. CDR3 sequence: CASSLVQGIPSTEAFF. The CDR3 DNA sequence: TGTGCCAGCAGCTTAGTACAGGGGATACCGAGCACTGAAGCTTTCTTT.

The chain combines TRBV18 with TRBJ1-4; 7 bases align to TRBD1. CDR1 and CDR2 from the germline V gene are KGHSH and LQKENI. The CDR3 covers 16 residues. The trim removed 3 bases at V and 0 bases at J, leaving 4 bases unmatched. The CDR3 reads CASSPGQPATNEKLFF. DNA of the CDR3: TGTGCCAGCTCACCGGGACAGCCTGCAACTAATGAAAAACTGTTTTTT.

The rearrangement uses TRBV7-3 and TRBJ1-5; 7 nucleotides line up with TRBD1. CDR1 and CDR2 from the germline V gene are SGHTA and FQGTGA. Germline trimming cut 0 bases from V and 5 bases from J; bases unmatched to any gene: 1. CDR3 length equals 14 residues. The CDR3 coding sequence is TGTGCCAGCAGCTTAACAGGGGGCGATCAGCCCCAGCATTTT. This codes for CASSLTGGDQPQHF. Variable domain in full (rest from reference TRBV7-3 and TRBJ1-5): GAGVSQTPSNKVTEKGKYVELRCDPISGHTALYWYRQSLGQGPEFLIYFQGTGAADDSGLPNDRFFAVRPEGSVSTLKIQRTERGDSAVYLCASSLTGGDQPQHFGDGTRLSIL.

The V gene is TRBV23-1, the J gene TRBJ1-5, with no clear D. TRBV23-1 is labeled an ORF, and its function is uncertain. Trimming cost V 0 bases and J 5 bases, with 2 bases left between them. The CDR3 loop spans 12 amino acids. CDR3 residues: CASSQSDQPQHF. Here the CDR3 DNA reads TGCGCCAGCAGTCAATCCGATCAGCCCCAGCATTTT.

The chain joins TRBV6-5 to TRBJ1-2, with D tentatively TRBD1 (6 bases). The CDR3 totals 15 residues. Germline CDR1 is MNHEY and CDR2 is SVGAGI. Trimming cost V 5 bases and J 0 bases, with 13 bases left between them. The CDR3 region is CASSRLGGTNYGYTF. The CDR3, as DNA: TGTGCCAGCAGTAGATTAGGGGGAACTAACTATGGCTACACCTTC.

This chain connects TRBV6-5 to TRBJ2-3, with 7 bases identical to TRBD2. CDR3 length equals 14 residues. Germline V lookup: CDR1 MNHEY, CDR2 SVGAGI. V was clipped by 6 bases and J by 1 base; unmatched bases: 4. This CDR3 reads CASRNRGGTDTQYF. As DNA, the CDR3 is TGTGCCAGCAGAAATCGGGGGGGCACAGATACGCAGTATTTT.

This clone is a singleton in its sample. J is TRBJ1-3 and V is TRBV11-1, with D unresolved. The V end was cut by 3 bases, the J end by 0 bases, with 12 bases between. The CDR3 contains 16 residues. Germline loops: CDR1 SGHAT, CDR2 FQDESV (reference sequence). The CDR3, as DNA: TGTGCCAGCAGCTTCATGGGCAGCCTCTCTGGAAACACCATATATTTT. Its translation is CASSFMGSLSGNTIYF.

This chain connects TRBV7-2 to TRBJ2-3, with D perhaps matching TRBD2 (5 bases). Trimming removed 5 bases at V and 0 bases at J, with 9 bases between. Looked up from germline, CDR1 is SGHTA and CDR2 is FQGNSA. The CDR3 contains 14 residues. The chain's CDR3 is CASSPGLSTDTQYF. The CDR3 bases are TGTGCCAGCAGCCCCGGACTCAGCACAGATACGCAGTATTTT.

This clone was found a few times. DNA of the CDR3: TGCGCCAGCAGCCAAGATACTGGGACTAGCGGGTATTACGAGCAGTACTTC. Residues: CASSQDTGTSGYYEQYF. The chain is built from TRBV4-3 and TRBJ2-7, with 12 nucleotides matching TRBD2. Germline trimming cut 0 bases from V and 4 bases from J; bases unmatched to any gene: 7. The germline CDR1 and CDR2 sequences are LGHNA and YSLEER. The length of the CDR3 is 17 residues.

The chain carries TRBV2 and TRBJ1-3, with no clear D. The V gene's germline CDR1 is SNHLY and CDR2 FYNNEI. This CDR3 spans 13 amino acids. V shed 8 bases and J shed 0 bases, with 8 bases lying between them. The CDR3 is CASVMSSGNTIYF. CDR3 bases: TGTGCCAGCGTGATGAGCTCTGGAAACACCATATATTTT.

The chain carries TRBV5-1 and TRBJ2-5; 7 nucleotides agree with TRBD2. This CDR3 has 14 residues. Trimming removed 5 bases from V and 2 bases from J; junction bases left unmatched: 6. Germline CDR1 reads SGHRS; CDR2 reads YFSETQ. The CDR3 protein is CASSAGAGQETQYF. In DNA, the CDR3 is TGCGCCAGCAGTGCGGGAGCGGGGCAAGAGACCCAGTACTTC.

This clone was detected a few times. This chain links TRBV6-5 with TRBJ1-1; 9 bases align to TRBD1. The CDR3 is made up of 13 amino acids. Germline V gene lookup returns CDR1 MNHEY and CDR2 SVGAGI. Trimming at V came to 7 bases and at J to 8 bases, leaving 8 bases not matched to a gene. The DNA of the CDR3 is TGTGCCAGCAACTCCGGGACAGGGATGGAAGCTTTCTTT. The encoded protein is CASNSGTGMEAFF.

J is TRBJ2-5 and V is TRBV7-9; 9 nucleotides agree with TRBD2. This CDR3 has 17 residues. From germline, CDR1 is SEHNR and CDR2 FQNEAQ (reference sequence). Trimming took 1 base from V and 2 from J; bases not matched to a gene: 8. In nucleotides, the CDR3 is TGTGCCAGCAGCTTAGGCGGGGGGGGCGACTGGCAAGAGACCCAGTACTTC. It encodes CASSLGGGGDWQETQYF.